These 23 T cell receptor beta chains share one sample of origin, sequenced in a study of blood T cell repertoires in COVID-19 (dated by TCRdb to 2020 to 2021). The library came from the immunoSEQ multiplex PCR assay. What TCRdb holds here is the immuneACCESS table cut down to in-frame rearrangements. Part of the clones is not present; checked against another copy, under half of the missing clones reflect an unresolved V gene, and the others are unexplained. This sample comprises 100,000 to 150,000 clones, approximately 88% of them detected only once. Of the sample, roughly 15% is held by the ten largest clones. The sample taken for sequencing was peripheral blood. All receptors derive from a woman over 75 with acute or convalescent COVID-19.

This clone was detected a few times. V gene TRBV12-5 combines with J gene TRBJ2-7; 8 nucleotides agree with TRBD1. The germline gives CDR1 LGHNT, CDR2 FRNRAP. The CDR3 has 15 amino acids. The junction had 10 bases not matched to a gene; V was cut back by 7 bases and J by 2 bases. The CDR3 is CASALGKDRAYEQYF. CDR3 bases: TGTGCTAGTGCCCTGGGCAAGGACAGGGCCTACGAGCAGTACTTC.

J is TRBJ2-3 and V is TRBV5-1, with TRBD2 as a possible D gene (6 bases). The CDR3 has 15 amino acids. Germline CDR1 and CDR2: SGHRS and YFSETQ. Trimming left V 1 base short and J 1 base short, with 10 bases between. The CDR3 DNA reads as TGCGCCAGCAGCTTGCTAGGGGAGGGCACAGATACGCAGTATTTT. This gives the protein CASSLLGEGTDTQYF.

The J gene is TRBJ1-3, the V gene TRBV5-6; D is unclear. The CDR3 runs to 13 residues. The germline V and J ends were trimmed by 3 bases and 3 bases, with 7 bases remaining between them. Germline values: CDR1 SGHDT, CDR2 YYEEEE. CDR3 sequence (DNA): TGTGCCAGCAGCTCCCCGGTTGGAAACACCATATATTTT. It yields the protein CASSSPVGNTIYF.

The chain is built from TRBV7-2 and TRBJ1-6, with D tentatively TRBD1 (6 bases). Trimming cost V 5 bases and J 6 bases, with 17 bases left between them. Germline V gives CDR1 SGHTA, CDR2 FQGNSA. CDR3 length equals 16 residues. CDR3 protein: CASSPRGVGGNSPLHF. The CDR3 DNA is TGTGCCAGCAGCCCCAGGGGTGTAGGGGGTAATTCACCCCTCCACTTT.

This clone was detected only a few times. The rearrangement uses TRBV6-5 and TRBJ1-1; 7 bases are shared with TRBD1. The V gene end was trimmed by 7 bases and the J gene end by 4 bases; junction bases not matched to a gene: 6. CDR1 and CDR2 (germline): MNHEY, SVGAGI. The CDR3 is made up of 13 amino acids. The DNA of the CDR3 is TGTGCCAGCAAACCGACAGGGCGCACTGAAGCTTTCTTT. Protein product: CASKPTGRTEAFF.

The V gene is TRBV19, the J gene TRBJ2-7; TRBD2 is a possible D gene (6 bases). V lost 4 bases to trimming and J lost 4 bases, with 14 bases between them. In germline, CDR1 is LNHDA, CDR2 SQIVND (reference sequence). The CDR3 is 14 residues long. This chain's CDR3 is CASSSGDGVYEQYF. CDR3 nucleotide sequence: TGTGCCAGTAGTAGCGGGGACGGCGTTTACGAGCAGTACTTC.

CDR3 sequence: CASSLDRAEAFF. CDR3 nucleotide sequence: TGTGCCAGCAGCTTGGACAGGGCGGAAGCTTTCTTT. The rearrangement uses TRBV6-5 and TRBJ1-1; TRBD1 matches 8 bases. CDR1 is MNHEY and CDR2 is SVGAGI in the germline V gene. The CDR3 length is 12 residues. J gave up 8 bases and V 6 bases, and 5 bases lay outside the gene matches.

The chain couples TRBV5-1 to TRBJ2-3, with 7 bases fitting TRBD1. Germline-derived CDR1 and CDR2 are SGHRS and YFSETQ. The V segment lost 4 bases and the J segment 4 bases; nucleotides outside the gene matches: 3. The CDR3 has 13 amino acids. This CDR3 is CASSRGQSDTQYF. Written as DNA, the CDR3 is TGCGCCAGCAGCAGGGGGCAGTCAGATACGCAGTATTTT.

CDR3 sequence: CASSPGGQITNEQFF. CDR3 in DNA: TGTGCCAGCTCACCCGGGGGTCAAATTACGAATGAGCAGTTCTTC. This chain links TRBV18 with TRBJ2-1; TRBD2 is a possible D gene (6 bases). The CDR3 consists of 15 residues. The germline V and J ends were trimmed by 3 bases and 7 bases, with 16 bases remaining between them. Per germline, CDR1 KGHSH and CDR2 LQKENI.

The rearrangement joins TRBV5-1 to TRBJ2-3; 10 bases align to TRBD1. Germline CDR1 and CDR2: SGHRS and YFSETQ. This CDR3 has 14 amino acids. The ends lost 7 bases at V and 5 bases at J; junction bases unmatched: 7. The DNA of the CDR3 is TGCGCCAGCGGCGACAGGGGGCGCGGAGATACGCAGTATTTT. Encoded protein: CASGDRGRGDTQYF.

DNA for the CDR3: TGTGCCAGTGCACAAGGGACTAGCGGAAAAAACATTCAGTACTTC. This encodes CASAQGTSGKNIQYF. The J gene is TRBJ2-4, the V gene TRBV19; 11 bases are a match to TRBD2. Germline V lookup: CDR1 LNHDA, CDR2 SQIVND (reference sequence). J lost 4 bases, V lost 8 bases, and 7 bases had no gene match. The length of the CDR3 is 15 residues.

The J gene is TRBJ2-2, the V gene TRBV30; D might be TRBD1 (5 bases). This CDR3 region has 11 residues. Germline V gene data show CDR1 as GTSNPN and CDR2 as SVGIG (reference sequence). V lost 3 bases and J 6 bases, leaving 5 bases between the germline ends. Written as DNA, the CDR3 is TGTGCCTGGAGGGGGCCCGGGGAGCTGTTTTTT. As protein: CAWRGPGELFF.

The genes are TRBV19 and TRBJ2-5, with a weak D call TRBD1 (5 bases). Trimming removed 3 bases at V and 5 bases at J, with 13 bases between. This CDR3 contains 14 residues. Germline V CDR1 and CDR2: LNHDA, SQIVND (reference sequence). The CDR3 region is CASSMSQGLETQYF. DNA for the CDR3: TGTGCCAGTAGTATGTCGCAGGGTCTCGAGACCCAGTACTTC.

The rearrangement uses TRBV4-1 and TRBJ1-1, with D uncertain. V was trimmed by 1 base and J by 0 bases, leaving 15 bases between them. This CDR3 is built from 17 residues. CDR1 and CDR2 (germline): MGHRA, YSYEKL. For the CDR3, the DNA is TGCGCCAGCAGCCAAGTTCCCCGAGGAGGGATGAACACTGAAGCTTTCTTT. It codes for CASSQVPRGGMNTEAFF.

This sequence joins TRBV5-8 and TRBJ1-5; no clear D. CDR3 length: 15 residues. Germline values: CDR1 SGHTS, CDR2 YDEGEE. Between the trimmed V and J ends, which lost 0 bases and 5 bases, there was a span of 12 bases. In DNA form, the CDR3 reads TGTGCCAGCAGCTTGGCCTTAACAGTGGATCAGCCCCAGCATTTT. Amino acids: CASSLALTVDQPQHF.

The chain recombines TRBV21-1 with TRBJ2-5; TRBD1, the D gene given by the table, was not confirmed from the DNA. TRBV21-1 is a documented pseudogene. The CDR3 is made up of 16 amino acids. CDR3 in amino acids: CASSLPPGQGHETQYF. CDR3 DNA: TGTGCCAGCAGCTTACCTCCGGGACAGGGTCATGAGACCCAGTACTTC.

The chain carries TRBV7-2 and TRBJ1-6; no reliable D call. CDR3 length: 17 residues. Trimming shortened V by 5 bases and J by 0 bases, and 14 bases separated the two germline ends. The germline V gene has CDR1 SGHTA and CDR2 FQGNSA. The CDR3 nucleotides read TGTGCCAGCAGCCCCGCCTACTCGAGCTCCTATAATTCACCCCTCCACTTT. It yields the protein CASSPAYSSSYNSPLHF.

V is TRBV9 and J is TRBJ2-3; 15 bases are a match to TRBD2. The CDR3 contains 15 residues. V lost 5 bases and J lost 6; bases outside the gene matches: 4. Germline assignment: CDR1 SGDLS and CDR2 YYNGEE. In DNA, the CDR3 is TGTGCCAGCAGTCGGACTAGCGGGAGGGCGGATACGCAGTATTTT. Translated, it gives CASSRTSGRADTQYF. The complete variable domain, with remaining parts taken from reference TRBV9 and TRBJ2-3, reads DSGVTQTPKHLITATGQRVTLRCSPRSGDLSVYWYQQSLDQGLQFLIQYYNGEERAKGNILERFSAQQFPDLHSELNLSSLELGDSALYFCASSRTSGRADTQYFGPGTRLTVL.

The chain is built from TRBV11-2 and TRBJ1-1, with 8 bases that match TRBD1. Germline assignment: CDR1 SGHAT and CDR2 FQNNGV. Germline trimming cut 5 bases from V and 4 bases from J; bases unmatched to any gene: 9. The CDR3 is made up of 15 amino acids. The CDR3: CASSRRTGRGTEAFF. CDR3 DNA sequence: TGTGCCAGCAGCCGGCGGACAGGGCGTGGCACTGAAGCTTTCTTT. The whole variable domain, filled in from reference TRBV11-2 and TRBJ1-1, reads EAGVAQSPRYKIIEKRQSVAFWCNPISGHATLYWYQQILGQGPKLLIQFQNNGVVDDSQLPKDRFSAERLKGVDSTLKIQPAKLEDSAVYLCASSRRTGRGTEAFFGQGTRLTVV.

The gene calls are TRBV9 and TRBJ1-2; TRBD1 might be the D (6 bases). The CDR3 runs 18 residues. Trimming cost V 0 bases and J 5 bases, with 23 bases left between them. CDR1 SGDLS and CDR2 YYNGEE come from the germline V gene. Written as DNA, the CDR3 is TGTGCCAGCAGCGTAGAGGGCGGCGGGGGGCCCCGGCGGTATGGCTACACCTTC. Its translation is CASSVEGGGGPRRYGYTF.

The chain couples TRBV27 to TRBJ2-2, with a tentative D call TRBD1 (6 bases). There are 13 residues in the CDR3. The V end lost 10 bases, the J end lost 2 bases, and 11 bases lay between the germline ends. Germline V lookup: CDR1 MNHEY, CDR2 SMNVEV (reference sequence). CDR3 region: CAIRDTNTGELFF. DNA for the CDR3: TGTGCCATTCGGGACACAAACACCGGGGAGCTGTTTTTT.

The V gene is TRBV2, the J gene TRBJ2-7; D not resolved. The V gene's germline CDR1 is SNHLY and CDR2 FYNNEI. CDR3 size: 11 residues. V lost 2 bases to trimming and J lost 4 bases, with 3 bases between them. The chain's CDR3 is CASSETYEQYF. In DNA form, the CDR3 reads TGTGCCAGCAGTGAAACTTACGAGCAGTACTTC. Based on the CDR3 plus reference TRBV2 and TRBJ2-7, the full variable domain is EPEVTQTPSHQVTQMGQEVILRCVPISNHLYFYWYRQILGQKVEFLVSFYNNEISEKSEIFDDQFSVERPDGSNFTLKIRSTKLEDSAMYFCASSETYEQYFGPGTRLTVT.

This clone was detected ten times or more. The V call is TRBV6-5, the J call TRBJ1-3; no firm D call. Germline loops: CDR1 MNHEY, CDR2 SVGAGI. The CDR3 runs 15 residues. V was trimmed by 5 bases and J by 0 bases, leaving 11 bases between them. This chain's CDR3 is CASSRSVNSGNTIYF. CDR3 nucleotide sequence: TGTGCCAGCAGTCGCTCGGTGAACTCTGGAAACACCATATATTTT.